The present T cell receptor (beta chain) was sequenced within a study of OX40 agonist ivuxolimab in advanced cancers. Regarding the study as a whole: Among the least clonally expanded were partial responders at 0.1-3.0 mg/kg.

V shed 1 base and J 5 bases; nucleotides not matched to a gene: 6. CDR3 length: 15 amino acids. Germline V gene sequence: CDR1 GTSNPN, CDR2 SVGIG (reference sequence). Sequenced by immunoSEQ multiplex PCR; TCRdb stores in-frame clones only, minus some. Counted here are roughly 87,000 clones, approximately 91% occurring once; the ten biggest clones make up 0.71%. This clone has only a few counts. The antigen is undetermined. The source was CD4+ or CD8+ T cells sorted from blood, collected in a trial of the OX40 agonist ivuxolimab. The chain recombines TRBV30 with TRBJ1-5, with 9 bases fitting TRBD1. This clonotype was sampled from an adult with an advanced solid tumor such as melanoma, head and neck, liver or kidney cancer. The CDR3 nucleotides read TGTGCCTGGAGTGCCGGGACAGGGTTCTATCAGCCCCAGCATTTT. This codes for CAWSAGTGFYQPQHF.